The 15 T cell receptor beta chains below all came from one sample that was sequenced in a study of blood T cell repertoires in COVID-19. Clones were sequenced by immunoSEQ multiplex PCR, and TCRdb holds only the in-frame ones, with some missing. The top ten hold around 2% of the sample, which has hundreds of thousands of clones, approximately 81% seen once. Sequences were obtained from PBMCs or T cells enriched from blood (not recorded which). The receptors here all came from a woman aged 25 to 39 who had been exposed to COVID-19.

This rearrangement joins TRBV28 to TRBJ1-1, with a possible D match to TRBD1 (6 bases). Trimming took off 5 bases at V and 4 bases at J, with 17 bases between the two ends. This CDR3 region has 15 residues. Germline V gene data show CDR1 as MDHEN and CDR2 as SYDVKM. The CDR3 is CASSLPTGMGTEAFF. The DNA for the CDR3 is TGTGCCAGCAGTCTCCCGACAGGAATGGGCACTGAAGCTTTCTTT.

The chain uses TRBV9 and TRBJ2-1; a possible D gene is TRBD1 (6 bases). There are 15 residues in the CDR3. Germline lookup yields CDR1 SGDLS and CDR2 YYNGEE. The ends were cut back, 2 bases at V and 3 bases at J, with 12 bases in the middle. CDR3 in DNA: TGTGCCAGCAGCGTCGGGGACACCGGCTACAATGAGCAGTTCTTC. It encodes CASSVGDTGYNEQFF.

This rearrangement joins TRBV4-2 to TRBJ2-5; TRBD2 aligns across 11 bases. Looked up from germline, CDR1 is LGHNA and CDR2 is YNFKEQ. Trimming took 4 bases from V and 4 from J; bases not matched to a gene: 5. This CDR3 has 15 residues. CDR3 bases: TGTGCCAGCAGCCCACTAGCGGGAGAAGGAGAGACCCAGTACTTC. It encodes CASSPLAGEGETQYF.

The genes are TRBV7-3 and TRBJ2-3; 8 bases fit TRBD2. The J segment lost 2 bases and the V segment lost 7 bases, leaving 5 bases of the junction unmatched. CDR3 size: 14 residues. Per the germline V gene, CDR1 is SGHTA and CDR2 is FQGTGA. CDR3 sequence reads: CASKSGRNTDTQYF. Here the CDR3 DNA reads TGTGCCAGCAAAAGCGGGAGAAACACAGATACGCAGTATTTT.

J is TRBJ1-1 and V is TRBV7-8, with 12 bases that match TRBD1. J gave up 0 bases and V 4 bases, and 12 bases lay outside the gene matches. Germline CDR1 reads SGHVS; CDR2 reads FQNEAQ. The CDR3 has 19 amino acids. CDR3 nucleotide sequence: TGTGCCAGCAGCTCGGGATTCCGGGACAGGGGGCTCATGAACACTGAAGCTTTCTTT. As protein: CASSSGFRDRGLMNTEAFF.

The V and J genes are TRBV21-1 and TRBJ1-4. TRBV21-1 is designated a pseudogene. The length of the CDR3 is 18 residues. The CDR3 nucleotides read TGTGCCAGCAGCAAATCCTCCCAGTTTAGGAGGGCTAATGAAAAACTGTTTTTT. Protein product: CASSKSSQFRRANEKLFF.

J is TRBJ1-4 and V is TRBV4-2; D perhaps matches TRBD1 (6 bases). This CDR3 has 20 residues. Germline V lookup: CDR1 LGHNA, CDR2 YNFKEQ. Trimming left V 0 bases short and J 4 bases short, with 24 bases between. The CDR3 spells CASSQDRGLLAGGSNEKLFF. The CDR3, as DNA: TGTGCCAGCAGCCAAGACAGGGGACTCTTGGCGGGAGGTAGTAATGAAAAACTGTTTTTT.

The chain has TRBV7-8 and TRBJ1-1; D gene unclear. Germline CDR1 is SGHVS and CDR2 is FQNEAQ. The CDR3 extends over 14 amino acids. The V end lost 1 base, the J end lost 1 base, and 7 bases lay between the germline ends. The CDR3 bases are TGTGCCAGCAGCTTAGGTACTGAGAACACTGAAGCTTTCTTT. Translation: CASSLGTENTEAFF.

The J gene is TRBJ2-3, the V gene TRBV11-2; D ambiguous. V was pared by 5 bases and J by 0 bases, with 12 bases between. Germline CDR1 reads SGHAT; CDR2 reads FQNNGV. CDR3 length: 15 amino acids. The CDR3 nucleotides are TGTGCCAGCAGCCTAGGCGTAACGAGCACAGATACGCAGTATTTT. Its translation: CASSLGVTSTDTQYF.

This clone was picked up a small number of times. The chain joins TRBV7-3 to TRBJ1-1; 8 bases are shared with TRBD1. This CDR3 spans 16 amino acids. Germline lookup yields CDR1 SGHTA and CDR2 FQGTGA. Germline trimming cut 5 bases from V and 0 bases from J; bases unmatched to any gene: 8. CDR3 in DNA: TGTGCCAGCAGCCCCGGACAGGGCCTAATGAACACTGAAGCTTTCTTT. Amino acids: CASSPGQGLMNTEAFF.

The chain recombines TRBV5-5 with TRBJ1-6; unclear D gene. CDR3 length: 16 residues. Per the germline V gene, CDR1 is SGHKS and CDR2 is YYEKEE (reference sequence). Trimming shortened V by 0 bases and J by 10 bases, and 17 bases separated the two germline ends. The CDR3 protein is CASSLADGIRYSPLHF. The CDR3, as DNA: TGTGCCAGCAGCTTGGCCGACGGGATACGGTACTCACCCCTCCACTTT.

The V call is TRBV7-3, the J call TRBJ2-1; TRBD2 matches 8 bases. Germline V gene sequence: CDR1 SGHTA, CDR2 FQGTGA. V shed 5 bases, J shed 7 bases, and the junction held 4 bases outside the gene matches. The CDR3 covers 13 residues. The CDR3 loop reads CASSPGGANEQFF. The CDR3 nucleotides are TGTGCCAGCAGCCCCGGGGGGGCAAATGAGCAGTTCTTC.

A single count supports this clone. This chain connects TRBV5-3 to TRBJ1-5, with D tentatively TRBD1 (5 bases). TRBV5-3 is labeled an ORF, and its function is uncertain. Trimming shortened V by 0 bases and J by 0 bases, and 19 bases separated the two germline ends. The CDR3 has 19 residues. In DNA form, the CDR3 reads TGTGCCAGAAGCTTGGCCGGGACGGAGGGAGTGATTAGCAATCAGCCCCAGCATTTT. It is translated as CARSLAGTEGVISNQPQHF.

The rearrangement links TRBV28 to TRBJ2-3; D is possibly TRBD2 (5 bases). CDR1 MDHEN and CDR2 SYDVKM come from the germline V gene. Trimming took 2 bases from V and 1 from J, leaving 10 bases between them. The CDR3 has 15 residues. The CDR3 region is CASSLSGSRTDTQYF. CDR3 DNA: TGTGCCAGCAGTTTAAGCGGTTCCCGCACAGATACGCAGTATTTT.

This chain connects TRBV4-1 to TRBJ1-4; TRBD1 might be the D (5 bases). Germline V lookup: CDR1 MGHRA, CDR2 YSYEKL. This CDR3 region has 15 residues. V was pared by 2 bases and J by 8 bases, with 15 bases between. The CDR3 bases are TGCGCCAGCAGCCAACTACAAGGGGTTGGGGAAAAACTGTTTTTT. Protein product: CASSQLQGVGEKLFF.